Listed below are T cell receptor beta chains from one sample, sequenced in a study of blood T cell repertoires in COVID-19. Assay: immunoSEQ multiplex PCR; the TCRdb copy retains only in-frame clones and omits some. The repertoire holds approximately 400,000 clones, with roughly four fifths as singletons. Sample: PBMCs or T cells enriched from blood (not recorded which). These receptors came from a woman aged 45-65 years who had recovered from COVID-19. Each CDR3 is given with its conserved first and last residue. A D gene is named only where the DNA matches it firmly. Clone size is shown for a subset of rows, as once, few, many or a class of expanded clone.

abundance,v_gene,d_gene,j_gene,CDR3aa,CDR3nt
.,TRBV5-5,.,TRBJ2-3,CASSLYTDTQYF,TGTGCCAGCAGCCTCTACACAGATACGCAGTATTTT
.,TRBV2,TRBD1,TRBJ2-2,CASRPGTANTGELFF,TGTGCCAGCAGGCCTGGGACAGCGAACACCGGGGAGCTGTTTTTT
.,TRBV4-1,TRBD1,TRBJ1-4,CASSQVLGTGDEKLFF,TGCGCCAGCAGCCAAGTTCTCGGGACAGGTGATGAAAAACTGTTTTTT
few,TRBV25-1,.,TRBJ1-4,CASSDPERFNEKLFF,TGTGCCAGCAGTGACCCCGAGCGGTTTAATGAAAAACTGTTTTTT
few,TRBV6-5,.,TRBJ2-7,CASSPPGQSRYEQYF,TGTGCCAGCAGCCCCCCAGGACAGAGTAGGTACGAGCAGTACTTC
once,TRBV10-3,.,TRBJ1-5,CAIGPGNQPQHF,TGTGCCATTGGTCCGGGCAATCAGCCCCAGCATTTT
.,TRBV7-9,.,TRBJ2-2,CASSFSLGELFF,TGTGCCAGCAGCTTTTCTCTCGGGGAGCTGTTTTTT
.,TRBV30,.,TRBJ1-1,CAWGQRYNTEAFF,TGTGCCTGGGGACAGCGTTATAACACTGAAGCTTTCTTT
.,TRBV7-3,.,TRBJ1-1,CASSRGGNTEAFF,TGTGCCAGCAGCCGAGGGGGGAACACTGAAGCTTTCTTT
.,TRBV5-1,TRBD1,TRBJ2-7,CASSRQPPTGGHEQYF,TGCGCCAGCAGCCGCCAACCACCGACAGGGGGCCACGAGCAGTACTTC
few,TRBV19,.,TRBJ1-2,CASSEQYGYTF,TGTGCCAGTAGTGAGCAATATGGCTACACCTTC
.,TRBV5-1,.,TRBJ2-2,CASSYDSLGTGELFF,TGCGCCAGCAGTTACGACAGCCTTGGGACCGGGGAGCTGTTTTTT
.,TRBV20-1,.,TRBJ1-5,CSASTHGNRQNQPQHF,TGCAGTGCCAGTACCCATGGGAACAGGCAGAATCAGCCCCAGCATTTT
few,TRBV7-9,TRBD1,TRBJ1-6,CASDNGTGNSPLHF,TGTGCCAGCGACAATGGGACAGGCAATTCACCCCTCCACTTT
.,TRBV5-5,.,TRBJ1-3,CASSSVPGNTIYF,TGTGCCAGCAGCTCAGTTCCCGGGAACACCATATATTTT
.,TRBV19,TRBD1,TRBJ1-2,CASSIGQVDYGYTF,TGTGCCAGTAGTATTGGACAGGTCGACTATGGCTACACCTTC
.,TRBV5-5,.,TRBJ1-3,CASSLGWSSGNTIYF,TGTGCCAGCAGCTTGGGTTGGAGCTCTGGAAACACCATATATTTT
.,TRBV4-1,TRBD1,TRBJ1-1,CASSRPGQGRGAFF,TGCGCCAGCAGCCGGCCTGGACAGGGCCGAGGAGCTTTCTTT
few,TRBV6-5,.,TRBJ2-7,CASSTRGTEQYF,TGTGCCAGCAGCACGAGGGGGACGGAGCAGTACTTC
.,TRBV5-3,TRBD1,TRBJ2-3,CARSPGQVGDTQYF,TGTGCCAGAAGCCCCGGACAGGTCGGAGATACGCAGTATTTT
.,TRBV10-3,TRBD1,TRBJ1-5,CAISSDRGQGQPQHF,TGTGCCATCAGTTCGGACAGGGGGCAGGGTCAGCCCCAGCATTTT
once,TRBV5-4,.,TRBJ2-5,CASSLDPGPETQYF,TGTGCCAGCAGCTTGGATCCGGGTCCGGAGACCCAGTACTTC
.,TRBV14,.,TRBJ1-1,CASSQPNDRGRQTNTEAFF,TGTGCCAGCAGCCAACCAAACGACCGCGGCCGGCAGACGAACACTGAAGCTTTCTTT
.,TRBV5-6,.,TRBJ2-1,CASSPGTLSGHEQFF,TGTGCCAGCAGCCCCGGGACTTTATCTGGCCATGAGCAGTTCTTC
few,TRBV7-6,TRBD1,TRBJ1-6,CASSLGDRINNSPLHF,TGTGCCAGCAGCTTAGGGGACAGGATTAATAATTCACCCCTCCACTTT
.,TRBV24-1,.,TRBJ2-1,CATSDRTGSGVGEQFF,TGTGCCACCAGTGATCGGACTGGAAGTGGGGTAGGCGAGCAGTTCTTC
.,TRBV9,.,TRBJ2-3,CASSVSPTVSTDTQYF,TGTGCCAGCAGCGTTTCCCCGACAGTTAGCACAGATACGCAGTATTTT
.,TRBV6-2/TRBV6-3,.,TRBJ1-2,CASSSRVYGYTF,TGTGCCAGCAGTTCCAGGGTGTATGGCTACACCTTC
.,TRBV4-2,TRBD1,TRBJ2-1,CASSPGQGNEQFF,TGTGCCAGCAGCCCGGGACAGGGCAATGAGCAGTTCTTC
few,TRBV12-3/TRBV12-4,.,TRBJ1-2,CASSFSGGSYTF,TGTGCCAGCAGTTTTTCCGGGGGGAGCTACACCTTC
.,TRBV19,.,TRBJ1-2,CASSIDLDFSGGYTF,TGTGCCAGTAGTATAGATCTGGACTTTTCGGGGGGCTACACCTTC
.,TRBV27,TRBD1,TRBJ1-2,CASSSDRAYGYTF,TGTGCCAGCAGCTCGGACAGGGCCTATGGCTACACCTTC
.,TRBV18,.,TRBJ1-1,CASSPPQQGITNTEAFF,TGTGCCAGCTCACCACCGCAGCAGGGTATCACAAACACTGAAGCTTTCTTT
once,TRBV2,TRBD1,TRBJ1-1,CASKAGQSNTEAFF,TGTGCCAGCAAGGCGGGACAGTCGAACACTGAAGCTTTCTTT
.,TRBV3-1/TRBV3-2,.,TRBJ1-2,CASSQARGLDGYTF,TGTGCCAGCAGCCAAGCTAGGGGCCTTGATGGCTACACCTTC
.,TRBV6-5,TRBD1,TRBJ1-1,CASTPVGTANTEAFF,TGTGCCAGCACCCCGGTGGGGACAGCTAACACTGAAGCTTTCTTT
once,TRBV5-4,TRBD1,TRBJ2-1,CASSQRDRHNEQFF,TGTGCCAGCAGCCAAAGGGACAGGCACAATGAGCAGTTCTTC
.,TRBV19,.,TRBJ1-6,CASSNPDMNSPLHF,TGTGCCAGTAGTAATCCAGACATGAATTCACCCCTCCACTTT
.,TRBV19,TRBD1,TRBJ2-7,CASSKPGQSSSYEQYF,TGTGCCAGTAGTAAACCGGGACAGTCAAGCTCCTACGAGCAGTACTTC
.,TRBV18,.,TRBJ1-1,CASSPSSVGGTNTEAFF,TGTGCCAGCTCACCATCGAGCGTGGGAGGGACGAACACTGAAGCTTTCTTT
.,TRBV30,TRBD1,TRBJ2-5,CAWSIPGQGVTQYF,TGTGCCTGGAGTATTCCGGGACAGGGAGTGACCCAGTACTTC
.,TRBV7-9,.,TRBJ1-4,CASRGLTNEKLFF,TGTGCCAGCAGAGGACTTACGAATGAAAAACTGTTTTTT
.,TRBV6-2/TRBV6-3,TRBD2,TRBJ2-5,CASSPGLAGLSETQYF,TGTGCCAGCAGCCCAGGACTAGCGGGGCTATCAGAGACCCAGTACTTC
.,TRBV30,.,TRBJ1-3,CAWSGDILGNTIYF,TGTGCCTGGAGTGGGGACATCCTGGGAAACACCATATATTTT
once,TRBV7-3,.,TRBJ1-6,CASSPQQDSPLHF,TGTGCCAGCAGCCCCCAACAGGATTCACCCCTCCACTTT
.,TRBV7-3,TRBD2,TRBJ2-5,CASSLGLAASQETQYF,TGTGCCAGCAGCTTAGGGCTAGCGGCCTCCCAAGAGACCCAGTACTTC
.,TRBV6-1,TRBD2,TRBJ2-5,CASSDALGTSGGFKTQYF,TGTGCCAGCAGTGACGCGCTTGGGACTAGCGGGGGGTTTAAGACCCAGTACTTC
few,TRBV18,.,TRBJ1-5,CASSPGGGGQPQHF,TGTGCCAGCTCACCAGGGGGAGGTGGTCAGCCCCAGCATTTT